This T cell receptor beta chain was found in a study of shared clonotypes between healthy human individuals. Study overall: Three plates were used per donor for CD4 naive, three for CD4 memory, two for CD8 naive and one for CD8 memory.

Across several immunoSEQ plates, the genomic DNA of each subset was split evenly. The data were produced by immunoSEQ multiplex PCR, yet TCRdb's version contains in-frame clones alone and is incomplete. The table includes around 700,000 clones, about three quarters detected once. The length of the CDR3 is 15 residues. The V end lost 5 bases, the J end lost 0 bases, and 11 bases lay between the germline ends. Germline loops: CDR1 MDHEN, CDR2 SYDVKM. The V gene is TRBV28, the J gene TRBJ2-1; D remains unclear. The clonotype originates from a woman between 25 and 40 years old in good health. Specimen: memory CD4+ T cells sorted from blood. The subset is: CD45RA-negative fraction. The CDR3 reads CASSTWESSYNEQFF. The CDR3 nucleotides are TGTGCCAGCAGTACGTGGGAAAGCTCCTACAATGAGCAGTTCTTC.